This T cell receptor delta chain was sequenced for a study of gamma-delta T cells after stem cell transplantation. V was clipped by 8 bases and J by 0 bases; unmatched bases: 15. The germline V gene encodes CDR1 TSWWSYY and CDR2 QGS. The CDR3 sequence is 17 residues long. By proportion, this clone is medium-sized. TCRdb made new clone calls on the RT-PCR reads using CATT. This sample carries 1,000 to 1,500 delta-chain clones, approximately 2.7% of them seen once, and the ten largest clones take around 37%. The genes are TRDV1 and TRDJ1; TRDD3 agrees at 7 bases. Sequencing input: gamma-delta T cells. The TCR sequence derives from a human donor. It is not recorded whose cells these are; they may come from a transplant donor. The CDR3 nucleotides are TGTGCTCTTACTAGAGGACTGGGGAACCCGTACACCGATAAACTCATCTTT. Residues: CALTRGLGNPYTDKLIF.